This T cell receptor (beta chain) was captured in a study of blood T cells in healthy people across ages. Then a second PCR, running about 7 to 11 cycles, was carried out with a sample-barcoded 5' primer and a J-beta primer mix. TCRdb re-analysed the 5' RACE reads in MiXCR, keeping a single row per CDR3 protein. The repertoire consists of about 800,000 distinct CDR3 sequences, with 58% occurring once and the leading ten covering roughly 22%. CDR1 is SGHAT and CDR2 is FQNNGV in the germline V gene. The CDR3 has 14 amino acids. The clonotype comes from a man under 40 in good health. Sequenced: blood. The chain couples TRBV11-2 to TRBJ2-7; 7 bases fit TRBD1. The DNA end lines up better with TRBJ2-5; the J call may be wrong. The chain's CDR3 is CASSSWDSQETQYF. The CDR3 coding sequence is TGTGCCAGCAGCTCCTGGGACAGCCAAGAGACCCAGTACTTC.